The T cell receptor (beta chain) described here comes from a study of shared clonotypes between healthy human individuals. Study-level results: A reduction in generation probabilities was seen for non-shared clonotypes relative to those shared by all four donors. In having few donors, the study represented limited genetic and exposure-history diversity. Among donors, clonotype sharing was expected to be affected by sequencing depth.

Some clones are missing from TCRdb's copy, which holds only in-frame ones; the method was immunoSEQ multiplex PCR. The sample lists roughly 2.5 million clones, approximately 90% occurring once. A CD45RA-negative memory subset and a CD45RA+ naive subset were separated from the CD4+ cells. Points on this clone: Its antigen is not identified.

Sequenced: naive CD4+ T cells sorted from blood. Specified subset: CD45RA+ positively selected. This sequence was found in a man in his late teens or twenties in good health.

The CDR3 sequence is CSVESPEQGNYGYTF. DNA for the CDR3: TGCAGCGTTGAAAGCCCCGAACAGGGGAACTATGGCTACACCTTC. This chain connects TRBV29-1 to TRBJ1-2, with 7 bases lining up with TRBD1. CDR3 length equals 15 residues. The trim removed 2 bases at V and 2 bases at J, leaving 8 bases unmatched. The germline gives CDR1 SQVTM, CDR2 ANQGSEA. Drawing the rest from reference TRBV29-1 and TRBJ1-2, the complete variable domain is SAVISQKPSRDICQRGTSLTIQCQVDSQVTMMFWYRQQPGQSLTLIATANQGSEATYESGFVIDKFPISRPNLTFSTLTVSNMSPEDSSIYLCSVESPEQGNYGYTFGSGTRLTVV.